This passage covers 25 T cell receptor beta chains from one sample sequenced in a study of blood T cell repertoires in COVID-19. The method was immunoSEQ multiplex PCR; TCRdb's version includes in-frame clones alone and lacks a portion of them. The data contain roughly 19,000 clones, more than 70% of them singletons. Source material: PBMCs or T cells enriched from blood (not recorded which). These receptors were taken from a young woman who had recovered from COVID-19.

The table lists this clone with a few counts. This rearrangement joins TRBV7-3 to TRBJ2-5; the D gene is possibly TRBD2 (6 bases). The CDR3 runs to 13 residues. The V end lost 5 bases, the J end lost 4 bases, and 11 bases lay between the germline ends. Germline V gives CDR1 SGHTA, CDR2 FQGTGA. In nucleotides, the CDR3 is TGTGCCAGCAGCCGGAGGGAAGGAGAGACCCAGTACTTC. Its protein product is CASSRREGETQYF.

This chain joins TRBV7-2 and TRBJ2-2; D not resolved. The CDR3 is made up of 16 amino acids. V lost 4 bases to trimming and J lost 1 base, with 13 bases between them. Germline values: CDR1 SGHTA, CDR2 FQGNSA. DNA for the CDR3: TGTGCCAGCAGCTCGTTGGCGGCGTTGAACACCGGGGAGCTGTTTTTT. Translation gives CASSSLAALNTGELFF.

V and J are TRBV11-1 and TRBJ2-6, with 7 bases identical to TRBD1. The trim removed 4 bases at V and 2 bases at J, leaving 2 bases unmatched. Germline V gene data show CDR1 as SGHAT and CDR2 as FQDESV (reference sequence). There are 15 residues in the CDR3. CDR3 region: CASSSGQPGANVLTF. CDR3 nucleotides: TGTGCCAGCAGCTCGGGACAGCCTGGGGCCAACGTCCTGACTTTC.

The chain couples TRBV4-3 to TRBJ2-1, with 7 positions matching TRBD2. Trimming at V came to 0 bases and at J to 0 bases, leaving 8 bases not matched to a gene. The CDR3 is 18 residues long. Germline loops: CDR1 LGHNA, CDR2 YSLEER. Written as DNA, the CDR3 is TGCGCCAGCAGCCAAGATCTCCCGACGGGGGGCTCCTACAATGAGCAGTTCTTC. Its protein is CASSQDLPTGGSYNEQFF.

This clone appeared a few times. This chain uses TRBV2 with TRBJ2-1; D perhaps matches TRBD2 (7 bases). V lost 3 bases, J lost 10 bases, and 19 bases lay in between. The germline CDR1 and CDR2 sequences are SNHLY and FYNNEI. The CDR3 loop spans 15 amino acids. CDR3 sequence reads: CASSEWRGPAGEQFF. The CDR3 region has the DNA TGTGCCAGCAGTGAGTGGCGGGGGCCCGCCGGGGAGCAGTTCTTC.

J is TRBJ1-3 and V is TRBV11-3, with a tentative D call TRBD1 (6 bases). Germline CDR1 SGHNT, CDR2 YENEEA. The V and J ends lost 5 bases and 0 bases respectively, with 14 bases between them. This CDR3 spans 16 amino acids. CDR3 protein: CASSINSDSSGNTIYF. The CDR3 nucleotides read TGTGCCAGCAGCATTAATTCGGACAGCTCTGGAAACACCATATATTTT.

This chain uses TRBV9 with TRBJ1-1; TRBD1 matches at 7 bases. The V and J ends lost 2 bases and 4 bases, in that order; junction bases with no gene match: 8. Germline V lookup: CDR1 SGDLS, CDR2 YYNGEE. The CDR3 length is 15 residues. CDR3 protein: CASSVYSGGATEAFF. For the CDR3, the DNA is TGTGCCAGCAGCGTCTATTCAGGGGGTGCCACTGAAGCTTTCTTT.

V and J are TRBV30 and TRBJ2-1; D not resolved. The CDR3 is 10 amino acids. Germline values: CDR1 GTSNPN, CDR2 SVGIG (reference sequence). The V end lost 0 bases, the J end lost 10 bases, and 4 bases lay between the germline ends. CDR3 loop: CAWSVREQFF. CDR3 coding DNA: TGTGCCTGGAGTGTACGGGAGCAGTTCTTC.

This chain connects TRBV12-3 or TRBV12-4 to TRBJ2-3; TRBD1 matches at 7 bases. The CDR3 extends over 13 amino acids. With 5 bases clipped from V and 6 bases from J, the junction kept 5 bases outside the gene matches. In DNA form, the CDR3 reads TGTGCCAGCAGTATTACAGGGGTCGATACGCAGTATTTT. This encodes CASSITGVDTQYF.

The V and J genes are TRBV5-1 and TRBJ2-5, with TRBD1 matching 7 bases. Germline CDR1 is SGHRS and CDR2 is YFSETQ. With 2 bases clipped from V and 3 bases from J, the junction kept 4 bases outside the gene matches. The CDR3 has 14 amino acids. The CDR3 DNA reads TGCGCCAGCAGCTTCCGGGACAGAAAAGAGACCCAGTACTTC. Encoded protein: CASSFRDRKETQYF.

The chain employs TRBV24-1 and TRBJ2-5; D perhaps matches TRBD2 (5 bases). V was trimmed by 0 bases and J by 5 bases, leaving 12 bases between them. Germline V lookup: CDR1 KGHDR, CDR2 SFDVKD. The CDR3 runs 15 residues. The CDR3 nucleotides are TGTGCCACCAGTGATTTGAGGACTGGTTCGGAGACCCAGTACTTC. This encodes CATSDLRTGSETQYF.

The V gene is TRBV6-1, the J gene TRBJ1-5; 7 bases align to TRBD1. This CDR3 spans 17 amino acids. Trimming removed 0 bases from V and 0 bases from J; junction bases left unmatched: 5. Germline CDR1 and CDR2: MNHNS and SASEGT. DNA of the CDR3: TGTGCCAGCAGTGAAGCGATGACAGGGTATAGCAATCAGCCCCAGCATTTT. Protein: CASSEAMTGYSNQPQHF.

The chain uses TRBV21-1 and TRBJ1-6; TRBD1 was called by the table and not checked on the DNA. TRBV21-1 is a pseudogene locus. The CDR3 runs 15 residues. As DNA, the CDR3 is TGTGCCAGCAACAAGGGGGGACAGGGACAATCACCCCTCCACTTT. Its translation is CASNKGGQGQSPLHF.

The genes are TRBV19 and TRBJ2-5, with D possibly matching TRBD1 (5 bases). Deletions cut 6 bases from V and 2 bases from J, with 10 bases between. The CDR3 spans 13 residues. The V gene's germline CDR1 is LNHDA and CDR2 SQIVND (reference sequence). CDR3 nucleotide sequence: TGTGCCAGTAGCCCAGGGAATCAAGAGACCCAGTACTTC. Its translation is CASSPGNQETQYF.

This clone was seen a single time. The chain carries TRBV29-1 and TRBJ1-2, with TRBD1 as a possible D gene (6 bases). The CDR3 runs to 12 residues. CDR1 and CDR2 (germline): SQVTM, ANQGSEA. Trimming took 1 base from V and 6 from J, leaving 9 bases between them. CDR3: CSVEGWDNGYTF. DNA for the CDR3: TGCAGCGTTGAAGGTTGGGACAATGGCTACACCTTC.

V gene TRBV5-4 combines with J gene TRBJ2-5; 9 nucleotides align to TRBD1. V shed 4 bases, J shed 4 bases, and the junction held 5 bases outside the gene matches. Germline V CDR1 and CDR2: SGHNT, YYREEE (reference sequence). The CDR3 runs to 14 residues. CDR3 sequence (DNA): TGTGCCAGCAGCCGGGACAGGGAGGCAGAGACCCAGTACTTC. Encoded protein: CASSRDREAETQYF.

The CDR3 sequence: CASSVLSLSYEQYF. The CDR3 nucleotides read TGTGCCAGCAGCGTCCTCAGTCTCTCCTACGAGCAGTACTTC. This chain links TRBV9 with TRBJ2-7; D is uncertain. This CDR3 has 14 residues. The V gene lost 2 bases and the J gene lost 0 bases, with 9 bases spanning the gap. The germline V gene has CDR1 SGDLS and CDR2 YYNGEE. Full variable domain (rest looked up from reference TRBV9 and TRBJ2-7): DSGVTQTPKHLITATGQRVTLRCSPRSGDLSVYWYQQSLDQGLQFLIQYYNGEERAKGNILERFSAQQFPDLHSELNLSSLELGDSALYFCASSVLSLSYEQYFGPGTRLTVT.

This rearrangement joins TRBV15 to TRBJ1-2; a weak D match, TRBD1 (5 bases). This CDR3 is built from 16 residues. From germline, CDR1 is LNHNV and CDR2 YYDKDF (reference sequence). Trimming left V 7 bases short and J 8 bases short, with 26 bases between. The CDR3 nucleotides read TGTGCCACCACCGGGGGGTCGCTCGAGCGGATAGGGGGCTACACCTTC. It codes for CATTGGSLERIGGYTF.

V usage is TRBV7-9 and J usage is TRBJ2-7; D unresolved. Trimming removed 3 bases from V and 5 bases from J, with 14 bases in between. CDR1 and CDR2 (germline): SEHNR, FQNEAQ (reference sequence). This CDR3 is built from 14 residues. The CDR3 coding sequence is TGTGCCAGCAGCTTGATGCGGTCTATCAACGAGCAGTACTTC. Translation: CASSLMRSINEQYF.

The chain employs TRBV5-6 and TRBJ2-5; D remains unclear. The V end lost 0 bases, the J end lost 5 bases, and 8 bases lay between the germline ends. Germline V gives CDR1 SGHDT, CDR2 YYEEEE. CDR3 length: 13 residues. In DNA form, the CDR3 reads TGTGCCAGCAGCTTGGATTCTATCGAGACCCAGTACTTC. Translating gives CASSLDSIETQYF.

The rearrangement links TRBV7-3 to TRBJ2-3; possible D gene TRBD2, 6 bases. The CDR3 runs to 14 residues. Germline loops: CDR1 SGHTA, CDR2 FQGTGA. V was clipped by 2 bases and J by 2 bases, with 8 bases between them. Here the CDR3 DNA reads TGTGCCAGCAGCTTATCGCGGGACACAGATACGCAGTATTTT. It yields the protein CASSLSRDTDTQYF.

This clone was found once. The genes are TRBV6-1 and TRBJ1-5; the D gene is possibly TRBD1 (6 bases). The germline gives CDR1 MNHNS, CDR2 SASEGT. Trimming took 3 bases from V and 9 from J, leaving 9 bases between them. CDR3 length: 12 amino acids. CDR3 region: CASSDLQGPQHF. The CDR3, as DNA: TGTGCCAGCAGTGACCTACAGGGGCCCCAGCATTTT.

This chain uses TRBV11-2 with TRBJ1-3, with 12 bases matching TRBD1. V shed 3 bases and J 3 bases; nucleotides not matched to a gene: 3. CDR3 length: 16 residues. Germline V gene lookup returns CDR1 SGHAT and CDR2 FQNNGV. The CDR3 here is CASSFGTGGFGNTIYF. Here the CDR3 DNA reads TGTGCCAGCAGCTTCGGGACAGGGGGCTTTGGAAACACCATATATTTT.

The rearrangement uses TRBV9 and TRBJ1-2; D not certain. CDR1 SGDLS and CDR2 YYNGEE come from the germline V gene. The ends were cut back, 0 bases at V and 6 bases at J, with 12 bases in the middle. The CDR3 is made up of 14 amino acids. CDR3 sequence (DNA): TGTGCCAGCAGCGTAGAGGGAGGGTCTGATGGCTACACCTTC. It yields the protein CASSVEGGSDGYTF.

The rearrangement joins TRBV30 to TRBJ1-2; tentative D call: TRBD1 (6 bases). Germline V gene data show CDR1 as GTSNPN and CDR2 as SVGIG (reference sequence). The CDR3 contains 12 residues. Trimming shortened V by 8 bases and J by 5 bases, and 15 bases separated the two germline ends. The CDR3, as DNA: TGTGCCCTTGGGGGGGGCCCTTATGGCTACACCTTC. This encodes CALGGGPYGYTF. Filled out from reference TRBV30 and TRBJ1-2, the complete variable domain reads SQTIHQWPATLVQPVGSPLSLECTVEGTSNPNLYWYRQAAGRGLQLLFYSVGIGQISSEVPQNLSASRPQDRQFILSSKKLLLSDSGFYLCALGGGPYGYTFGSGTRLTVV.